Below are 17 T cell receptor beta chains sequenced from a single sample in a study of OX40 agonist ivuxolimab in advanced cancers. Generated by immunoSEQ multiplex PCR, the TCRdb table keeps only in-frame clones and is missing some. This sample has approximately 74,000 clones, with about 88% found just once. The material sequenced was CD4+ or CD8+ T cells sorted from blood, taken in a trial of the OX40 agonist ivuxolimab. The source is an adult with an advanced solid tumor such as melanoma, head and neck, liver or kidney cancer.

J is TRBJ1-1 and V is TRBV5-1; 8 nucleotides agree with TRBD1. CDR1 is SGHRS and CDR2 is YFSETQ in the germline V gene. The trim removed 4 bases at V and 4 bases at J, leaving 6 bases unmatched. The CDR3 loop spans 14 amino acids. The DNA for the CDR3 is TGCGCCAGCAGCCTGAACGACAGGGGCACTGAAGCTTTCTTT. It specifies CASSLNDRGTEAFF.

The chain is built from TRBV6-6 and TRBJ1-6, with 8 nucleotides matching TRBD1. CDR3 length: 16 amino acids. Looked up from germline, CDR1 is MNHNY and CDR2 is SVGAGI (reference sequence). V lost 5 bases and J lost 5; bases outside the gene matches: 8. Here the CDR3 DNA reads TGTGCCAGCAGTAACCGACAGGGGCGGGATAATTCACCCCTCCACTTT. It yields the protein CASSNRQGRDNSPLHF.

The chain uses TRBV27 and TRBJ2-6; D remains ambiguous. From germline, CDR1 is MNHEY and CDR2 SMNVEV (reference sequence). Trimming stripped 5 bases from V and 0 bases from J, with 5 bases between. This CDR3 has 14 residues. The CDR3 loop is CASSASSGANVLTF. In nucleotides, the CDR3 is TGTGCCAGCAGTGCCTCCTCTGGGGCCAACGTCCTGACTTTC. Using reference TRBV27 and TRBJ2-6 for the parts outside the CDR3, the full variable domain is EAQVTQNPRYLITVTGKKLTVTCSQNMNHEYMSWYRQDPGLGLRQIYYSMNVEVTDKGDVPEGYKVSRKEKRNFPLILESPSPNQTSLYFCASSASSGANVLTFGAGSRLTVL.

The rearrangement joins TRBV28 to TRBJ1-1, with D possibly matching TRBD1 (6 bases). V was shortened by 8 bases and J by 1 base, with 11 bases between the two germline ends. Germline-derived CDR1 and CDR2 are MDHEN and SYDVKM. There are 13 residues in the CDR3. The CDR3 region has the DNA TGTGCCAGCTCGGGACACCAGAACACTGAAGCTTTCTTT. This encodes CASSGHQNTEAFF.

The chain combines TRBV6-4 with TRBJ1-4, with D perhaps TRBD1 (6 bases). Germline V gene lookup returns CDR1 MRHNA and CDR2 SNTAGT. V dropped 2 bases and J dropped 8 bases, with 18 bases sitting between them. The CDR3 contains 16 residues. The CDR3 sequence is CASSDPHGGGPEKLFF. In nucleotides, the CDR3 is TGTGCCAGCAGTGACCCCCACGGCGGGGGGCCAGAAAAACTGTTTTTT.

The genes are TRBV4-2 and TRBJ2-7; D ambiguous. CDR1 is LGHNA, CDR2 YNFKEQ, per germline. The CDR3 is 14 residues long. V dropped 3 bases and J dropped 0 bases, with 9 bases sitting between them. The CDR3, as DNA: TGTGCCAGCAGCCAGCTGATCCGCTCCTACGAGCAGTACTTC. Translation gives CASSQLIRSYEQYF.

V is TRBV5-6 and J is TRBJ2-1; TRBD2 matches at 8 bases. J was trimmed by 0 bases and V by 3 bases; bases with no gene match: 11. Germline CDR1 SGHDT, CDR2 YYEEEE. CDR3 length equals 18 residues. CDR3 region: CASSSTQLAASSYNEQFF. CDR3 nucleotides: TGTGCCAGCAGCTCGACCCAACTAGCGGCGAGCTCCTACAATGAGCAGTTCTTC. The whole variable domain, filled in from reference TRBV5-6 and TRBJ2-1, reads DAGVTQSPTHLIKTRGQQVTLRCSPKSGHDTVSWYQQALGQGPQFIFQYYEEEERQRGNFPDRFSGHQFPNYSSELNVNALLLGDSALYLCASSSTQLAASSYNEQFFGPGTRLTVL.

The genes are TRBV5-1 and TRBJ1-1, with a possible D match to TRBD1 (5 bases). Germline V gene data show CDR1 as SGHRS and CDR2 as YFSETQ. V lost 1 base and J lost 2, with 12 bases in between. The length of the CDR3 is 15 residues. The CDR3 DNA is TGCGCCAGCAGCTTGTGGGGGGAGAGAAACACTGAAGCTTTCTTT. Translating it yields CASSLWGERNTEAFF.

The chain employs TRBV11-3 and TRBJ2-5; D may correspond to TRBD1 or TRBD2 (5 bases each). Judging by the DNA end, TRBJ2-7 fits better; the J call may be wrong. The V gene's germline CDR1 is SGHNT and CDR2 YENEEA. This CDR3 region has 14 residues. The CDR3 sequence is CASSNRDGAYEQYF. The CDR3 DNA reads TGTGCCAGCAGCAACCGGGACGGGGCCTACGAGCAGTACTTC.

This clone was seen just once. The chain combines TRBV11-1 with TRBJ1-1; D gene uncertain. Germline CDR1 and CDR2: SGHAT and FQDESV (reference sequence). The CDR3 sequence is 15 residues long. V was pared by 7 bases and J by 2 bases, with 17 bases between. CDR3 sequence reads: CASMALKTDNTEAFF. The CDR3, as DNA: TGTGCCAGCATGGCTCTGAAGACCGATAACACTGAAGCTTTCTTT.

V usage is TRBV27 and J usage is TRBJ1-2, with 7 bases matching TRBD1. Germline V CDR1 and CDR2: MNHEY, SMNVEV (reference sequence). The V and J ends lost 0 bases and 4 bases, in that order; junction bases with no gene match: 8. The length of the CDR3 is 16 residues. The CDR3 is CASSLSPSGTAYGYTF. The CDR3 DNA is TGTGCCAGCAGTTTATCTCCCTCAGGGACAGCCTATGGCTACACCTTC.

In the case of this clone: Other DNA sequences in the sample encode the same CDR3. The chain recombines TRBV10-2 with TRBJ2-1, with D perhaps being TRBD1 or TRBD2 (5 bases each). The length of the CDR3 is 15 residues. Germline V gene sequence: CDR1 WSHSY, CDR2 SAAADI. V shed 6 bases and J shed 4 bases, with 16 bases lying between them. The CDR3 bases are TGCGCCAGCAGCGATGGGGGTCTTACTTACAATGAGCAGTTCTTC. Residues: CASSDGGLTYNEQFF.

V and J are TRBV11-3 and TRBJ2-2, with D possibly TRBD2 on 5 matching bases. V gave up 4 bases and J gave up 2 bases, with 14 bases separating them. The CDR3 sequence is 16 residues long. Per germline, CDR1 SGHNT and CDR2 YENEEA. The CDR3 coding sequence is TGTGCCAGCAGCTACGGGAAGAAGGGAAACACCGGGGAGCTGTTTTTT. Translated, it gives CASSYGKKGNTGELFF.

The CDR3 here is CASSQTGGAVYEQYF. In nucleotides, the CDR3 is TGTGCCAGCAGTCAGACCGGGGGGGCCGTCTACGAGCAGTACTTC. The genes are TRBV6-5 and TRBJ2-7, with 8 bases aligning to TRBD2. V trimming: 5 bases; J trimming: 3 bases; junction bases outside the gene matches: 9. CDR1 is MNHEY, CDR2 SVGAGI, per germline. This CDR3 spans 15 amino acids.

The gene calls are TRBV15 and TRBJ2-7; D is possibly TRBD2 (6 bases). V lost 1 base, J lost 3 bases, and 22 bases lay in between. This CDR3 has 18 residues. Germline V CDR1 and CDR2: LNHNV, YYDKDF (reference sequence). The DNA of the CDR3 is TGTGCCACCAGCAGAGTCGGGAAAGGGGACTTCGCCAACTACGAGCAGTACTTC. This translates into CATSRVGKGDFANYEQYF.

The rearrangement joins TRBV15 to TRBJ2-7; D might be TRBD2 (5 bases). The V gene lost 6 bases and the J gene lost 3 bases, with 15 bases spanning the gap. Germline V CDR1 and CDR2: LNHNV, YYDKDF (reference sequence). The CDR3 is 14 residues long. CDR3 loop: CATRSGGSGYEQYF. The CDR3 DNA reads TGTGCCACCAGATCCGGCGGGTCGGGCTACGAGCAGTACTTC.

The rearrangement joins TRBV27 to TRBJ2-1, with a possible D match to TRBD2 (7 bases). The germline V gene encodes CDR1 MNHEY and CDR2 SMNVEV (reference sequence). Trimming took off 6 bases at V and 8 bases at J, with 20 bases between the two ends. CDR3 size: 15 residues. For the CDR3, the DNA is TGTGCCAGCAGGACCAGAGGGGGGGCTTTGGATGAGCAGTTCTTC. Protein sequence: CASRTRGGALDEQFF.